Described below is a single T cell receptor (beta chain) sequence and its context. The sample belongs to a study of blood T cell repertoires in COVID-19. Original data processing: Nucleated cell counts were estimated from reference gene primer amplification. Produced via immunoSEQ multiplex PCR; TCRdb's table is partial and in-frame only. That table is the source of V, J and clone size, and D and trimming were worked out from the DNA. The sample lists about 230,000 clones, just under 90% occurring once. Germline V lookup: CDR1 LNHNV, CDR2 YYDKDF (reference sequence). The CDR3 runs to 12 residues. Trimming stripped 3 bases from V and 6 bases from J, with 6 bases between.

This sequence joins TRBV15 and TRBJ2-1; D not resolved. The sample consisted of peripheral blood. This sequence originates from a man in his thirties or forties with COVID-19, enrolled during active disease. The CDR3, as DNA: TGTGCCACCAGCAGGGCTGGCAATGAGCAGTTCTTC. Amino acids: CATSRAGNEQFF.